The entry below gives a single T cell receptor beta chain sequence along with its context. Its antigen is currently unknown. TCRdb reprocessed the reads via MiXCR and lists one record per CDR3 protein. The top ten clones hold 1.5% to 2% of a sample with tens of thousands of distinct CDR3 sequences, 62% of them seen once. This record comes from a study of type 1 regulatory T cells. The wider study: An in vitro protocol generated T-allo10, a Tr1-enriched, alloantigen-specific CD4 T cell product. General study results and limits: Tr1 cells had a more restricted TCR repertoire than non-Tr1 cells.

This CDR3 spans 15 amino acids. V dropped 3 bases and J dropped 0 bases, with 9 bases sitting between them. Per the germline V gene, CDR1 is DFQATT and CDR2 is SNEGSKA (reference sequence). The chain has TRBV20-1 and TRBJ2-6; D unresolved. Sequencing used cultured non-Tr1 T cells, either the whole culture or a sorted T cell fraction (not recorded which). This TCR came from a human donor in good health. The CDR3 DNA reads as TGCAGTGCTAGTTCGTGGGGCTCTGGGGCCAACGTCCTGACTTTC. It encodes CSASSWGSGANVLTF.